This T cell receptor beta chain stems from a study of cytomegalovirus exposure and HLA in healthy donors. Trimming stripped 3 bases from V and 7 bases from J, with 6 bases between. This CDR3 spans 11 amino acids. Germline V gene data show CDR1 as SEHNR and CDR2 as FQNEAQ (reference sequence). As concerns this clone: Its antigen is currently unknown.

60 Vbeta and 13 Jbeta primers were used in PCR. Clones were sequenced by immunoSEQ multiplex PCR, and TCRdb holds only the in-frame ones, with some missing. The table shows around 150,000 clones, with around 80% occurring only once. Findings of the study overall: Analysis was carried out at a later point, and it linked a missense DCLRE1C variant to TCR beta V- and J-gene trimming. Sequencing depth across donors, presence/absence analyses assumed, was roughly uniform.

The clonotype comes from a male donor in good health and CMV-seronegative. The sequenced material came from PBMCs. V gene TRBV7-9 combines with J gene TRBJ1-1; D not certain. CDR3 DNA: TGTGCCAGCAGCTTTAATAATGAAGCTTTCTTT. This encodes CASSFNNEAFF.